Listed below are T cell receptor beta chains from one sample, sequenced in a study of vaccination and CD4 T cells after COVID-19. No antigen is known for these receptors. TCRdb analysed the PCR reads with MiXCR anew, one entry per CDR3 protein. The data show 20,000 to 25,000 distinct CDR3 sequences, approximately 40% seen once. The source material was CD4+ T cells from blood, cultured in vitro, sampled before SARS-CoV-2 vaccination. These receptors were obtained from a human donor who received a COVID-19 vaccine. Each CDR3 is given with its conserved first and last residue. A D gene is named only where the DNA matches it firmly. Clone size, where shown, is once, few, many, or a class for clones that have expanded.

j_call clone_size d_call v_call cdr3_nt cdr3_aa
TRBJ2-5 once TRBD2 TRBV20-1 TGCAGTGCTAGTGCTAAGCGGGGACTAGCGGGGGGGCAGGAGACCCAGTACTTC CSASAKRGLAGGQETQYF
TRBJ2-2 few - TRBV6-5 TGTGCCAGCAGTTACCATGGGGAGCTGTTTTTT CASSYHGELFF
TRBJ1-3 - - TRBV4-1 TGCGCCAGCAGCCAAGTTGGGGGGGGAAACACCATATATTTT CASSQVGGGNTIYF
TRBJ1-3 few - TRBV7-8 TGTGCCAGCAGCCCCAGACCCCGGGAAACTGGGAACACCATATATTTT CASSPRPRETGNTIYF
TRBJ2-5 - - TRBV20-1 TGCAGTGCTAGAGCCAGCTATCAAGAGACCCAGTACTTC CSARASYQETQYF
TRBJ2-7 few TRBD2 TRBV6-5 TGTGCCAGCAGTTACTCGCCGGGGGGGTTCGGCTACGAGCAGTACTTC CASSYSPGGFGYEQYF
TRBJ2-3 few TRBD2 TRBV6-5 TGTGCCAGCAGTTATTCGCCCCGGACTAGCGGGAGTATCACAGATACGCAGTATTTT CASSYSPRTSGSITDTQYF
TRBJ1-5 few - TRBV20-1 TGCAGTGCTAGAGATTGGGTAGGGGCAGGCGATCAGCCCCAGCATTTT CSARDWVGAGDQPQHF
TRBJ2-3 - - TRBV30 TGTGCCTGGAGGCACCCTGGTTTCGGGCTAGTTACTAGCACAGATACGCAGTATTTT CAWRHPGFGLVTSTDTQYF
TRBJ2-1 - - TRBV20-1 TGCAGCCCATATCATAGCGTCTACAATGAGCAGTTCTTC CSPYHSVYNEQFF
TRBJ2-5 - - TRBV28 TGTGCCAGCAGTAGCCCAGGAGGGGGCGAGGGAGAGACCCAGTACTTC CASSSPGGGEGETQYF
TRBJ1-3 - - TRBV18 TGTGCCAGCTCACCACCTCAAGGTCGGGGAAACACCATATATTTT CASSPPQGRGNTIYF
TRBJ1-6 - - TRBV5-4 TGTGCCAGCAGCGGAACGACAGGCGGTAATTCACCCCTCCACTTT CASSGTTGGNSPLHF
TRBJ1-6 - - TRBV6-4 TGTGCCAGCAGCACCCTGGGGGGGTCCAATTCACCCCTCCACTTT CASSTLGGSNSPLHF
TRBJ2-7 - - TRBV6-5 TGTGCCAGCAGTTACCGTGGACAGAGCTCCTACGAGCAGTACTTC CASSYRGQSSYEQYF
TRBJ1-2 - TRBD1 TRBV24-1 TGTGCCACCAGCAATACAGGGGGCATTGGCTACACCTTC CATSNTGGIGYTF
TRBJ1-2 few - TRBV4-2 TGTGCCAGCAGCCCCTCTCAGTCCAGTCTATATGGCTACACCTTC CASSPSQSSLYGYTF
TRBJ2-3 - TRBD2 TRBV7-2 TGTGCCAGCAGAAGTAGCGGGGGGGCCGAGCCAGATACGCAGTATTTT CASRSSGGAEPDTQYF
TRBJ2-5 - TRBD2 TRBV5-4 TGTGCCAGCAGTTCGGGGGGGCAAGAGACCCAGTACTTC CASSSGGQETQYF
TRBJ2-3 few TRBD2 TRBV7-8 TGTGCCAGCAGCTTAGAACTCCGGCTAGCGGGGAACACAGATACGCAGTATTTT CASSLELRLAGNTDTQYF
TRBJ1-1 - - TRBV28 TGTGCCAGCAGTTTAATTGGTTCAGGGCCGAACACTGAAGCTTTCTTT CASSLIGSGPNTEAFF
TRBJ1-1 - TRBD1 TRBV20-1 TGCAGTGCGAACAGGGGTGGGAACACTGAAGCTTTCTTT CSANRGGNTEAFF
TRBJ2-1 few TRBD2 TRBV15 TGTGCCACCAGCAGGGGACTAGCGGGGCGGTACAATGAGCAGTTCTTC CATSRGLAGRYNEQFF
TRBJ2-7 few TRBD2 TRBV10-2 TGCGCCAGCAGTCTTAGCGGGGCCTCCTACGAGCAGTACTTC CASSLSGASYEQYF
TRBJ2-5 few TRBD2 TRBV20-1 TGCAGTGCTCGGCCCGGACTAGCGGGGCGAGAGACCCAGTACTTC CSARPGLAGRETQYF
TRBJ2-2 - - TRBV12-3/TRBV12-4 TGTGCCAGCAGTAGCGGCAGGCAACCCACCGGGGAGCTGTTTTTT CASSSGRQPTGELFF
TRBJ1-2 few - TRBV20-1 TGCAGTGCTAGCCTCCCGTCCAACTATGGCTACACCTTC CSASLPSNYGYTF
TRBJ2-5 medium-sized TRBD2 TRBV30 TGTAGCGGGGGGGCGGGGTTTGGGACCCAGTACTTC CSGGAGFGTQYF
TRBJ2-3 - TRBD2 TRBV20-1 TGCAGTGCTCCTGGGACTAGCGGGGGGATTGTAGATACGCAGTATTTT CSAPGTSGGIVDTQYF
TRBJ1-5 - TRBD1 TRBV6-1 TGTGCCAGCAGTCGGGGGACAGGGGGCAATCAGCCCCAGCATTTT CASSRGTGGNQPQHF
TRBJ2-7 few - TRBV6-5 TGTGCCAGCAGTTACTCGATAGGGGAAGGGTACGAGCAGTACTTC CASSYSIGEGYEQYF
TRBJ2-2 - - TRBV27 TGTGCCAGCAGTTTGATGGGGGGAACCGGGGAGCTGTTTTTT CASSLMGGTGELFF
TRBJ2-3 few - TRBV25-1 TGTGCCAGCAGTGAATTGAGTTCTGGCACGCAGTATTTT CASSELSSGTQYF
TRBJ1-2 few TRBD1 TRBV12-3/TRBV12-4 TGTGCCAGCAGCACACAGGGGGCGCAAAACTATGGCTACACCTTC CASSTQGAQNYGYTF
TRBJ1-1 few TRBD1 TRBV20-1 TGCAGTGCTAGTGGGGACAGGGTAACTAACACTGAAGCTTTCTTT CSASGDRVTNTEAFF
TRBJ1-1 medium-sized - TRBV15 TGTGCCACCAGCTTAGGGCAGTTGAACACTGAAGCTTTCTTT CATSLGQLNTEAFF
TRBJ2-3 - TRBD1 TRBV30 TGTGCCTGGAGTGATATACAGGGGGCAGATACGCAGTATTTT CAWSDIQGADTQYF
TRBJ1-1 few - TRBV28 TGTGCCAGCAGTTTTCGTCAGGTAAAGGCAGGGGCTGAAGCTTTCTTT CASSFRQVKAGAEAFF
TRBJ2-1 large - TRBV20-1 TGCAGTGCAGAAAGCTACAATGAGCAGTTCTTC CSAESYNEQFF
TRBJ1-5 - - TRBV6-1 TGTGCCAGCAGCCAGATGGGGGGAGGACAGCCCCAGCATTTT CASSQMGGGQPQHF
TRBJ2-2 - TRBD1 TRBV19 TGTGCCAGTAGATCAGGGGGCGCGGGCGGGGAGCTGTTTTTT CASRSGGAGGELFF
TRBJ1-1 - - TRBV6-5 TGTGCCAGCAGTTACGGTGGGGCAGGGATTGAAGTTGAAGCTTTCTTT CASSYGGAGIEVEAFF
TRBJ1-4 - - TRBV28 TGTGCCAGCAGTCCGGTGAATGGGGAAAAACTGTTTTTT CASSPVNGEKLFF
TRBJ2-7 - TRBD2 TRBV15 TGTGCCACCAGCAAATATAGCGGGATCGCCAACTTC CATSKYSGIANF
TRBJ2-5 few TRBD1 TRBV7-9 TGTGCCAGCAGCTTGGCCTTCACAGGGGGGGAGACCCAGTACTTC CASSLAFTGGETQYF
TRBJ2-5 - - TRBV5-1 TGCGCCAGCACCCAGGGACTCGGTTGGACCCAGTACTTC CASTQGLGWTQYF
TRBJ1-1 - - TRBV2 TGTGCCAGCAGTGATTTCGGGGTAAACTTGGGTGAACACACTGAAGCTTTCTTT CASSDFGVNLGEHTEAFF
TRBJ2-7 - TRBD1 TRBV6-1 TGTGCCAGCACTGGACAGGTGGTGTCCTACGAGCAGTACTTC CASTGQVVSYEQYF
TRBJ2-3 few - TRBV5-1 TGCGCCAGCAGCTTGGATCCTTCGGGGTTAGATACGCAGTATTTT CASSLDPSGLDTQYF
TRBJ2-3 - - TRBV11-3 TGTGCCAGCAGCTTTGGCGCGGACACAGATACGCAGTATTTT CASSFGADTDTQYF
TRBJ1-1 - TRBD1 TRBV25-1 TGTGCCAGCAGTGAACAGGGGGCCTGGAACACTGAAGCTTTCTTT CASSEQGAWNTEAFF
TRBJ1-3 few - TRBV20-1 TGCAGTGCTAGAGATTACAGGGAGGTGGGATACTCTGGAAACACCATATATTTT CSARDYREVGYSGNTIYF
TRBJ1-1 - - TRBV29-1 TGCAGCGTTGAAAGGGGGAATCGGGACACTGAAGCTTTCTTT CSVERGNRDTEAFF
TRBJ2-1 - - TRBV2 TGTGCCAGCAGTGAAATGAGAGCGAATGAGCAGTTCTTC CASSEMRANEQFF
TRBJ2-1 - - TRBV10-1 TGCGCCAGCAGCCGGATGAGGTACAATGAGCAGTTCTTC CASSRMRYNEQFF
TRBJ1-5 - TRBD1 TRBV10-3 TGTGCCATCAGTGAGTCGGACAGGGAAGGGGATCAGCCCCAGCATTTT CAISESDREGDQPQHF
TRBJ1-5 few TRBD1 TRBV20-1 TGCAGTGCTGCCGCAGGGGGCCGCAATCAGCCCCAGCATTTT CSAAAGGRNQPQHF
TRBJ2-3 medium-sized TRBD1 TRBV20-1 TGCAGTGCTAGAGGACAGGGGGGCACAGATACGCAGTATTTT CSARGQGGTDTQYF
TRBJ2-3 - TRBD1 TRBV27 TGTGCCAGCAGTCTCTTGCTTGGGACAGGGAGAGCAGATACGCAGTATTTT CASSLLLGTGRADTQYF
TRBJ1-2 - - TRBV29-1 TGCAGCGTTGAAGATACAAAATATGGCTACACCTTC CSVEDTKYGYTF